The 24 T cell receptor beta chains below were found in one sample sequenced in a study of blood T cell repertoires in COVID-19 (dated by TCRdb to 2018 to 2020). The receptor library was made with the immunoSEQ multiplex PCR assay. TCRdb carries this immuneACCESS record with in-frame sequences only. Its versions omit some clonotypes, under half of them owing to an unresolved V gene in the studies checked, with the rest unexplained. Counted in this sample were around 47,000 clones; more than 70% of them appeared once. The ten most abundant clones make up around 8.7% of the sample. The sequencing sample was made of peripheral blood. All receptors come from a man aged 45-65 years with active COVID-19.

The V gene is TRBV9, the J gene TRBJ1-6, with D possibly being TRBD1 (5 bases). The V gene lost 0 bases and the J gene lost 7 bases, with 14 bases spanning the gap. This CDR3 is 16 amino acids long. The germline gives CDR1 SGDLS, CDR2 YYNGEE. The CDR3 reads CASSVALAGRNSPLHF. CDR3 DNA sequence: TGTGCCAGCAGCGTAGCTTTGGCGGGACGGAATTCACCCCTCCACTTT. Based on the CDR3 plus reference TRBV9 and TRBJ1-6, the full variable domain is DSGVTQTPKHLITATGQRVTLRCSPRSGDLSVYWYQQSLDQGLQFLIQYYNGEERAKGNILERFSAQQFPDLHSELNLSSLELGDSALYFCASSVALAGRNSPLHFGNGTRLTVT.

J is TRBJ1-5 and V is TRBV4-3; 9 bases are shared with TRBD1. J lost 7 bases, V lost 4 bases, and 5 bases had no gene match. This CDR3 region has 14 residues. Germline V gene sequence: CDR1 LGHNA, CDR2 YSLEER. The DNA for the CDR3 is TGCGCCAGCAGCCTACGGACAGGGGAGCAGCCCCAGCATTTT. It encodes CASSLRTGEQPQHF.

This sequence joins TRBV5-5 and TRBJ2-3, with TRBD1 matching over 7 bases. The CDR3 length is 15 residues. The V gene's germline CDR1 is SGHKS and CDR2 YYEKEE (reference sequence). V was clipped by 2 bases and J by 0 bases; unmatched bases: 3. The CDR3, as DNA: TGTGCCAGCAGCTTAAGGGGACAGAGCACAGATACGCAGTATTTT. Translated: CASSLRGQSTDTQYF. Combining the CDR3 with reference TRBV5-5 and TRBJ2-3 gives the whole variable domain DAGVTQSPTHLIKTRGQQVTLRCSPISGHKSVSWYQQVLGQGPQFIFQYYEKEERGRGNFPDRFSARQFPNYSSELNVNALLLGDSALYLCASSLRGQSTDTQYFGPGTRLTVL.

The chain joins TRBV4-3 to TRBJ2-1, with 15 nucleotides matching TRBD2. CDR1 is LGHNA and CDR2 is YSLEER in the germline V gene. The junction had 7 bases not matched to a gene; V was cut back by 3 bases and J by 7 bases. The CDR3 spans 17 residues. The CDR3 DNA follows: TGCGCCAGCAGCCAGGCCATTGGGACTAGCGGGAGGAATGAGCAGTTCTTC. Its protein is CASSQAIGTSGRNEQFF.

The chain links TRBV10-2 to TRBJ2-3, with D maybe TRBD1 (6 bases). V was shortened by 4 bases and J by 2 bases, with 13 bases between the two germline ends. This CDR3 is 15 amino acids long. Germline CDR1 WSHSY, CDR2 SAAADI. The CDR3 DNA follows: TGCGCCAGCAGTGGAGGGGGATTACTCACAGATACGCAGTATTTT. This sequence encodes CASSGGGLLTDTQYF.

The chain uses TRBV30 and TRBJ2-1; TRBD2 is a possible D gene (6 bases). The germline V and J ends were trimmed by 0 bases and 7 bases, with 13 bases remaining between them. CDR3 length: 14 amino acids. Germline V gene data show CDR1 as GTSNPN and CDR2 as SVGIG (reference sequence). Here the CDR3 reads CAWSVSLALNEQFF. The CDR3 DNA reads TGTGCCTGGAGTGTATCCCTAGCGCTGAATGAGCAGTTCTTC.

The chain carries TRBV7-2 and TRBJ1-5, with 8 positions matching TRBD1. The V gene end was trimmed by 4 bases and the J gene end by 4 bases; junction bases not matched to a gene: 3. The CDR3 consists of 14 residues. CDR1 is SGHTA, CDR2 FQGNSA, per germline. The CDR3 here is CASSSTGGNQPQHF. The CDR3 nucleotides are TGTGCCAGCAGCTCTACAGGGGGAAATCAGCCCCAGCATTTT.

Here the CDR3 reads CASSLPQGRATYEQYF. The CDR3 DNA sequence: TGTGCCAGCAGCTTACCCCAGGGGAGAGCCACCTACGAGCAGTACTTC. The chain has TRBV7-2 and TRBJ2-7, with D possibly being TRBD1 (6 bases). Trimming shortened V by 2 bases and J by 2 bases, and 16 bases separated the two germline ends. Germline CDR1 reads SGHTA; CDR2 reads FQGNSA. This CDR3 has 16 residues.

This chain connects TRBV5-1 to TRBJ2-5, with D perhaps matching TRBD2 (7 bases). This CDR3 comprises 15 residues. The germline CDR1 and CDR2 sequences are SGHRS and YFSETQ. V was shortened by 7 bases and J by 5 bases, with 21 bases between the two germline ends. The CDR3 sequence: CASGPEGGPKETQYF. The CDR3, as DNA: TGCGCCAGCGGCCCGGAGGGGGGGCCTAAGGAGACCCAGTACTTC.

V is TRBV2 and J is TRBJ2-3, with a tentative D call TRBD2 (6 bases). The V gene's germline CDR1 is SNHLY and CDR2 FYNNEI. This CDR3 comprises 14 residues. V was pared by 2 bases and J by 2 bases, with 8 bases between. CDR3 nucleotide sequence: TGTGCCAGCAGTGAACTAGCGAACACAGATACGCAGTATTTT. This translates into CASSELANTDTQYF.

V usage is TRBV18 and J usage is TRBJ2-5; TRBD2 agrees at 7 bases. This CDR3 spans 14 amino acids. Trimming cost V 3 bases and J 2 bases; bases outside gene matches: 3. From germline, CDR1 is KGHSH and CDR2 LQKENI. CDR3 coding DNA: TGTGCCAGCTCACCGGCGGGGGTTCAAGAGACCCAGTACTTC. The encoded protein is CASSPAGVQETQYF.

The V and J genes are TRBV5-1 and TRBJ2-1; TRBD1 might be the D (7 bases). Germline assignment: CDR1 SGHRS and CDR2 YFSETQ. The CDR3 runs 16 residues. The V end lost 0 bases, the J end lost 7 bases, and 17 bases lay between the germline ends. Here the CDR3 reads CASSLGPQGGGNEQFF. CDR3 bases: TGCGCCAGCAGCTTGGGGCCCCAGGGGGGCGGTAATGAGCAGTTCTTC.

J is TRBJ2-3 and V is TRBV6-5; 7 bases agree with TRBD2. The V segment lost 0 bases and the J segment 6 bases; nucleotides outside the gene matches: 9. The CDR3 runs 16 residues. CDR1 MNHEY and CDR2 SVGAGI come from the germline V gene. The DNA for the CDR3 is TGTGCCAGCAGTTACTCGTGGCTAGCGGCTCGGGATACGCAGTATTTT. Translation gives CASSYSWLAARDTQYF.

The genes are TRBV19 and TRBJ1-1; 8 bases fit TRBD1. The CDR3 is made up of 13 amino acids. Looked up from germline, CDR1 is LNHDA and CDR2 is SQIVND (reference sequence). V lost 7 bases, J lost 4 bases, and 5 bases stayed unmatched. The CDR3 loop reads CASTDRGATEAFF. The DNA of the CDR3 is TGTGCCAGTACTGACAGGGGCGCCACTGAAGCTTTCTTT.

The chain couples TRBV20-1 to TRBJ1-1, with D unresolved. Trimming removed 3 bases from V and 7 bases from J, with 12 bases in between. This CDR3 contains 12 residues. From germline, CDR1 is DFQATT and CDR2 SNEGSKA (reference sequence). This CDR3 reads CSASGELFEAFF. DNA of the CDR3: TGCAGTGCTAGTGGGGAGCTGTTTGAAGCTTTCTTT.

This clone was detected a few times. V is TRBV25-1 and J is TRBJ1-6; 11 bases line up with TRBD1. With V trimmed by 3 bases and J by 8 bases, 3 bases remained unmatched. CDR3 length: 15 amino acids. CDR1 and CDR2 from the germline V gene are MGHDK and SYGVNS. The CDR3 sequence: CASSDRDRGDSPLHF. The CDR3 coding sequence is TGTGCCAGCAGTGATCGGGACAGGGGGGATTCACCCCTCCACTTT.

The chain couples TRBV7-9 to TRBJ2-1; D is perhaps TRBD1 (6 bases). CDR1 is SEHNR, CDR2 FQNEAQ, per germline (reference sequence). This CDR3 comprises 12 residues. Trimming cost V 1 base and J 13 bases, with 11 bases left between them. The CDR3 DNA is TGTGCCAGCAGCTTAGTTACAGGGCTACAGTTCTTC. This sequence encodes CASSLVTGLQFF.

The chain is built from TRBV5-1 and TRBJ1-1; no clear D. The CDR3 is made up of 13 amino acids. Trimming took off 0 bases at V and 11 bases at J, with 14 bases between the two ends. Germline-derived CDR1 and CDR2 are SGHRS and YFSETQ. The DNA of the CDR3 is TGCGCCAGCAGCTTGGGAACAGCCGAAGAGGCTTTCTTT. Amino acids: CASSLGTAEEAFF.

The chain carries TRBV7-2 and TRBJ2-3; 7 positions agree with TRBD2. CDR3 length equals 16 residues. J was trimmed by 2 bases and V by 4 bases; bases with no gene match: 9. The germline V gene encodes CDR1 SGHTA and CDR2 FQGNSA. The CDR3 DNA is TGTGCCAGCAGCTCCCTGGGGACTACCCACACAGATACGCAGTATTTT. Translating it yields CASSSLGTTHTDTQYF.

This clone has more than one count but fewer than ten. The chain employs TRBV9 and TRBJ2-3, with D maybe TRBD1 (5 bases). CDR1 is SGDLS and CDR2 is YYNGEE in the germline V gene. The CDR3 is 14 amino acids. V was clipped by 0 bases and J by 2 bases, with 7 bases between them. CDR3 sequence: CASSVEDNTDTQYF. CDR3 sequence (DNA): TGTGCCAGCAGCGTAGAGGACAACACAGATACGCAGTATTTT.

V usage is TRBV18 and J usage is TRBJ1-3; perhaps TRBD1 as D (6 bases). V was cut by 6 bases and J by 0 bases, with 15 bases left in between. Germline assignment: CDR1 KGHSH and CDR2 LQKENI. The CDR3 covers 16 residues. The CDR3 protein is CASSTGQGRSGNTIYF. CDR3 bases: TGTGCCAGCTCCACGGGTCAGGGGCGCTCTGGAAACACCATATATTTT.

This chain joins TRBV4-3 and TRBJ1-6; D gene unclear. There are 14 residues in the CDR3. The germline CDR1 and CDR2 sequences are LGHNA and YSLEER. The V end was cut by 4 bases, the J end by 8 bases, with 12 bases between. CDR3 nucleotide sequence: TGCGCCAGCAGCCCCTCTCTTTCGGATTCACCCCTCCACTTT. Translated, it gives CASSPSLSDSPLHF.

This clone was seen only once. The rearrangement joins TRBV10-3 to TRBJ2-7; 7 bases fit TRBD1. The V gene end was trimmed by 10 bases and the J gene end by 4 bases; junction bases not matched to a gene: 13. The CDR3 is made up of 14 amino acids. From germline, CDR1 is ENHRY and CDR2 SYGVKD. The chain's CDR3 is CASTRQGQRYEQYF. DNA for the CDR3: TGTGCCAGCACAAGACAGGGTCAACGATACGAGCAGTACTTC.

The chain is built from TRBV11-3 and TRBJ1-2; possibly TRBD1 for D (6 bases). Germline assignment: CDR1 SGHNT and CDR2 YENEEA. The length of the CDR3 is 15 residues. Between the trimmed V and J ends, which lost 2 bases and 5 bases, there was a span of 15 bases. The CDR3 sequence is CASSLPQGPPYGYTF. The DNA of the CDR3 is TGTGCCAGCAGCTTACCACAGGGCCCCCCTTATGGCTACACCTTC.